The 3 T cell receptor beta chains in this list originate from one sample, sequenced in a study of T cells after yellow fever vaccination. TCRdb re-derived calls from the 5' RACE reads in MiXCR, one entry per CDR3 protein. The table records more than 50,000 distinct CDR3 sequences, 4.5% to 6% of them present only once. Material: PBMCs, either bulk or a sorted T-cell subset (CD4+, CD8+, memory, or dextramer-sorted; not recorded which), obtained on the day of the yellow fever booster vaccination. All receptors derive from a man aged 18 to 30 who received the YFV17D yellow fever vaccine.

This clonotype was seen a handful of times. The chain carries TRBV6-1 and TRBJ2-1, with D perhaps TRBD1 or TRBD2 (5 bases each). Germline V CDR1 and CDR2: MNHNS, SASEGT. Between the trimmed V and J ends, which lost 8 bases and 4 bases, there was a span of 15 bases. The CDR3 sequence is 14 residues long. Written as DNA, the CDR3 is TGTGCCAGCTTTGTTACCGGGGCATACAATGAGCAGTTCTTC. This sequence encodes CASFVTGAYNEQFF.

At least ten counts were recorded for this clonotype. This chain's CDR3 is CASSLSGWPQETQYF. The CDR3 DNA is TGTGCCAGCAGTTTATCGGGGTGGCCCCAAGAGACCCAGTACTTC. The chain is built from TRBV27 and TRBJ2-5; no reliable D call. This CDR3 is 15 amino acids long. The V end lost 0 bases, the J end lost 1 base, and 9 bases lay between the germline ends. Germline values: CDR1 MNHEY, CDR2 SMNVEV (reference sequence).

This clonotype showed up just a few times. The chain is built from TRBV7-9 and TRBJ1-1; D may be TRBD1 (5 bases). V lost 0 bases, J lost 4 bases, and 12 bases lay in between. The CDR3 sequence is 15 residues long. The germline V gene encodes CDR1 SEHNR and CDR2 FQNEAQ (reference sequence). The CDR3: CASSLAQGGFTEAFF. CDR3 in DNA: TGTGCCAGCAGCTTAGCTCAGGGAGGGTTCACTGAAGCTTTCTTT.